These 9 T cell receptor beta chains were sequenced from one sample in a study of human T cells and chemical hapten exposure. TCRdb re-analysed the RACE reads in MiXCR, keeping a single row per CDR3 protein. The sample has approximately 320,000 distinct CDR3 sequences, about 5.4% seen once. Time point reported: pre-sensitization, week 0. The treatment was: therapeutic diphenylcyclopropenone sensitization with weekly scalp DPC. This specimen consisted of whole blood, obtained in connection with sensitization to the hapten diphenylcyclopropenone (DPC). Receptors were obtained from a young woman with alopecia areata. Some clones in this sample may be carry-over from other donors' samples.

This clonotype was detected a few times. The chain employs TRBV6-6 and TRBJ2-7, with D perhaps matching TRBD2 (6 bases). Germline loops: CDR1 MNHNY, CDR2 SVGAGI (reference sequence). V was trimmed by 8 bases and J by 4 bases, leaving 15 bases between them. The CDR3 has 13 amino acids. DNA of the CDR3: TGTGCCAGCTCCCTCAGGAGGGAATACGAGCAGTACTTC. Its translation is CASSLRREYEQYF.

This clonotype has only a few counts. CDR3 coding DNA: TGTGCCAGCAGTTTATGGGTCGGTAATCAGCCCCAGCATTTT. This codes for CASSLWVGNQPQHF. The chain has TRBV28 and TRBJ1-5, with D hard to call. The CDR3 has 14 amino acids. Trimming cost V 0 bases and J 4 bases, with 7 bases left between them. Germline CDR1 is MDHEN and CDR2 is SYDVKM.

The chain combines TRBV6-5 with TRBJ2-3, with 9 bases identical to TRBD1. The V gene's germline CDR1 is MNHEY and CDR2 SVGAGI. J was trimmed by 1 base and V by 6 bases; bases with no gene match: 5. The CDR3 length is 15 residues. CDR3 amino acids: CASSDRDRGTDTQYF. The CDR3 DNA reads TGTGCCAGCAGCGACCGGGACAGGGGCACAGATACGCAGTATTTT.

This clonotype was counted ten times or more. The rearrangement uses TRBV29-1 and TRBJ2-3; the D gene could be TRBD1 or TRBD2 (5 bases each). From germline, CDR1 is SQVTM and CDR2 ANQGSEA. The V end lost 0 bases, the J end lost 3 bases, and 13 bases lay between the germline ends. The CDR3 is 15 amino acids. The CDR3 protein is CSVEDSGWGTDTQYF. CDR3 bases: TGCAGCGTTGAAGATTCGGGGTGGGGGACAGATACGCAGTATTTT.

This clonotype has only a few counts. The V and J genes are TRBV6-2 or TRBV6-3 and TRBJ2-5; TRBD1 might be the D (5 bases). CDR3 length: 12 amino acids. The ends were cut back, 6 bases at V and 4 bases at J, with 9 bases in the middle. Germline CDR1 reads MNHEY; CDR2 reads SVGEGT. The CDR3 sequence is CASSPTAETQYF. The DNA of the CDR3 is TGTGCCAGCAGCCCGACAGCAGAGACCCAGTACTTC.

This clonotype was detected many times. Written as DNA, the CDR3 is TGCAGTGCGGGTCAGGGAGCTTTCTTT. As protein: CSAGQGAFF. V is TRBV20-1 and J is TRBJ1-1, with D maybe TRBD1 (5 bases). Germline CDR1 is DFQATT and CDR2 is SNEGSKA (reference sequence). This CDR3 comprises 9 residues. V gave up 6 bases and J gave up 10 bases, with 9 bases separating them.

This clonotype has only a few counts. This chain links TRBV5-6 with TRBJ1-6; D gene ambiguous. The CDR3 has 14 residues. Between the trimmed V and J ends, which lost 1 base and 14 bases, there was a span of 16 bases. Germline V gene sequence: CDR1 SGHDT, CDR2 YYEEEE. CDR3: CASSLSSTALTLHF. DNA of the CDR3: TGTGCCAGCAGCTTGTCTTCTACGGCTTTGACCCTCCACTTT.

This clonotype appeared many times. V and J are TRBV20-1 and TRBJ2-7; D gene uncertain. V was trimmed by 0 bases and J by 4 bases, leaving 13 bases between them. The CDR3 sequence is 14 residues long. Germline V CDR1 and CDR2: DFQATT, SNEGSKA (reference sequence). The CDR3 here is CSARDRVAPYEQYF. The DNA of the CDR3 is TGCAGTGCTAGAGATCGAGTAGCTCCGTACGAGCAGTACTTC.

The CDR3 here is CASSPHYRDSEKLFF. The CDR3 nucleotides read TGTGCCAGCAGCCCGCACTACCGGGACAGTGAAAAACTGTTTTTT. J is TRBJ1-4 and V is TRBV4-2, with 7 bases that match TRBD1. The CDR3 runs 15 residues. Germline values: CDR1 LGHNA, CDR2 YNFKEQ. The V gene end was trimmed by 4 bases and the J gene end by 7 bases; junction bases not matched to a gene: 9.